This entry describes one TCR beta chain. Assay used: immunoSEQ multiplex PCR; TCRdb lists only in-frame clones, some missing. Of 2,000 to 2,500 clones in the sample, around 85% were seen once. The source of the sample is a study of tumor T cells in aggressive B-cell lymphoma. Germline values: CDR1 LNHDA, CDR2 SQIVND (reference sequence). The CDR3 is made up of 17 amino acids. Trimming removed 4 bases at V and 7 bases at J, with 25 bases between. The genes are TRBV19 and TRBJ1-2, with unresolved D. Sequenced material: tumor tissue. The sequence was obtained from an adult with diffuse large B cell lymphoma. The DNA of the CDR3 is TGTGCCAGTAGTAACTCCGCCAACGGACGGGGAGTGGGTGGCTACACCTTC. This encodes CASSNSANGRGVGGYTF.